This TCR beta chain originates from a study of identical twins (dated by TCRdb to 2015 to 2016). Looking at the study overall: To test whether fetal clonotypes persist, the study used deep sequencing on TCR alpha and beta repertoires from monozygotic twins, unrelated adults of various ages, and cord blood. To rule out contamination, replicate twin experiments were performed at different times with different library preparation protocols. What the research found in general, with its limitations: Compared with coincidental sharing between unrelated individuals, an excess of low generation-probability sequences was observed among out-of-frame TCR alpha sequences shared between twins. Because the same donors could not be followed over many years, the conclusions relied on cross-sectional statistical analysis. In beta out-of-frame sequences, excess twin sharing was weaker, because having fewer shared sequences lowered the signal-to-noise ratio. Out-of-frame TCR alpha sharing in monozygotic twins was systematically underestimated by recombination models, whereas sharing between unrelated individuals was in agreement with the recombination models. Abundant cord blood beta clonotypes had fewer insertions, young adult naive repertoires showed a similar but weaker trend, and memory repertoires showed no such trend. Invariant T cells such as MAIT and iNKT could partly confound zero-insertion analyses, although diverse VJ usage argued against such confounding for most clonotypes.

There are a few counts of this clonotype. No antigen is known for it. Per-nucleotide qualities are absent, and no much larger clonotype sits a single base away. A distance of 9 bases separates the germline ends of V and J, which lose 12 bases and 4 bases respectively. From a lookup of the germline V gene, CDR1 and CDR2 are KGHDR and SFDVKD. The CDR3 contains 12 residues, cysteine and phenylalanine counted. The read is trimmed to its CDR3 DNA, 36 bases read in frame from base 1. Receptors were amplified or captured by 5' RACE. These reads were obtained on an Illumina HiSeq 2000. A universal primer binding site was added through template switching, and the final cDNA carried a unique molecular identifier so that TCR cDNA molecules could be counted accurately. Specific primers in the conserved constant-segment region were used to synthesize first-strand cDNA for the TCR alpha and beta chains. To control for contamination, every cDNA library was double barcoded, receiving both a SMART-Mk sample barcode and Illumina barcodes. TruSeq adapter sequences along with Illumina sample barcodes were introduced in two successive PCR steps. The TCR alpha and beta cDNA libraries were sequenced on the Illumina HiSeq platform using custom primers. In the authors' own workflow: Raw reads were processed with MiGEC to extract unique molecular identifiers, and MiXCR was used to determine CDR3 positions. For each individual, recombination models were inferred using an EM algorithm with the repgenHMM and IGoR tools. Shared clonotypes were analyzed with the tcR package in R, and sharing was normalized by the product of cloneset sizes. To study raw recombination without the effects of thymic and clonal selection, out-of-frame nonproductive sequences were analyzed. TCRdb cleaned the public reads at Q25 with fastp, built clones with MiXCR and kept in-frame beta chains. Each entry is one CDR3 protein sequence, shown with its most common DNA and genes. These V and J calls derive from TCRdb rather than the authors' analysis. This sample holds about 280,000 distinct CDR3 sequences; 6.5% to 9.5% were observed only once. The ten largest clones capture more than 2% of the sample.

Only healthy Caucasian donors were included. The twin cohort comprised three pairs of female monozygotic twins, all aged roughly 18 to 30 years. Miltenyi CD45RO+ enrichment and human naive T-cell isolation kits were used to isolate memory (CD45RO+) and naive T cells from PBMC. The data were also submitted as part of a second study, on yellow fever vaccine responses in identical twins. As noted in the second study: According to the authors, the vaccine-induced T cell response in identical twins seemed to be partly convergent and partly specific to each individual. Focusing on identical twins, the study followed the T cell clones that responded to the vaccine, and did so with precision.

The source of this sequence is a woman under 30 in good health. Sequencing input: memory (CD45RO+) T cells sorted from blood. The cell subset or site label here, explained by the study, means: CD45RO+ enriched T cells. The sequence is built from TRBV24-1 and TRBJ2-6; no confident D gene assignment can be made. The bases read TGTGCCCCCCAACAGGGGGCCAACGTCCTGACTTTC. It codes for CAPQQGANVLTF.